This T cell receptor (beta chain) was sequenced during a study of T cells after yellow fever vaccination. TCRdb used MiXCR to reprocess the 5' RACE reads, holding one entry per CDR3 protein. The table shows 65,000 to 90,000 distinct CDR3 sequences, with 13% occurring only once. The sequence came from a man younger than 35 who received the YFV17D yellow fever vaccine. The starting material was CD8+ T cells not binding an NS4B(214-222) dextramer, sorted from PBMCs, obtained 20 to 25 days after the first yellow fever vaccination.

Written as DNA, the CDR3 is TGTGCCAGCTCACTAAGCCAGGTCTACGAGCAGTACGTC. Residues: CASSLSQVYEQYV. The rearrangement uses TRBV18 and TRBJ2-7, with D uncertain. The germline V and J ends were trimmed by 4 bases and 3 bases, with 10 bases remaining between them. Looked up from germline, CDR1 is KGHSH and CDR2 is LQKENI. This CDR3 has 13 amino acids.